The rows below give T cell receptor beta chains drawn from one sample of a study of CXCR3-negative and CXCR3-positive naive CD8 T cells. TCRdb reprocessed the 5' RACE reads and stores each CDR3 protein as one record, lacking DNA. This listing includes some 150,000 distinct CDR3 sequences. Sequenced material: naive CXCR3+ CD8+ T cells from blood. Receptors were obtained from a human donor in good health. Some clones in this sample may be carry-over from other donors' samples. CDR3s include the opening cysteine and the closing phenylalanine or tryptophan.

J gene,V gene,CDR3 length,CDR3 protein
TRBJ2-5,TRBV5-6,13,CASSLTGLETQYF
TRBJ2-1,TRBV6-4,14,CASSDSGTANEQFF
TRBJ2-1,TRBV20-1,15,CSARPPGGSYNEQFF
TRBJ2-1,TRBV5-6,16,CASSLGGSGIPSEQFF
TRBJ1-2,TRBV13,15,CASSEGVRGLRGYTF
TRBJ1-6,TRBV30,14,CAWNPTGGNSPLHF
TRBJ2-6,TRBV4-1,23,CASSPKRKKNWTRPDSGANVLTF
TRBJ2-7,TRBV29-1,15,CSVLLLAGVEDEQYF
TRBJ1-1,TRBV10-3,13,CAIRGLQNTEAFF
TRBJ1-1,TRBV7-9,12,CASSFKYGGGIF
TRBJ1-6,TRBV19,16,CAKRRDRGSYNSPLHF
TRBJ1-2,TRBV7-3,13,CASSYGGGDGYTF
TRBJ1-1,TRBV20-1,16,CSARKGSRPLNTEAFF
TRBJ1-1,TRBV7-9,15,CAGSLPGQGPTEAFF
TRBJ2-1,TRBV4-3,15,CASSQVTSGYNEQFF
TRBJ2-1,TRBV12-3/TRBV12-4,13,CASSFQGSNEQFF
TRBJ2-7,TRBV20-1,17,CSAFGTSGGAETYEQYF
TRBJ2-7,TRBV28,13,CASSLRNSYEQYF
TRBJ2-1,TRBV7-9,12,CASSGGPNEQFF
TRBJ2-3,TRBV12-3/TRBV12-4,14,CASRGRGGTDTQYF
TRBJ2-3,TRBV7-9,13,CASSPVDLDTQYF
TRBJ2-1,TRBV28,16,CASSDRLAGPYNEQFF